The entry that follows covers one TCR beta chain sequence. The entry originates in a study of blood T cell repertoires in COVID-19. As for the study in general: Italy, Spain and the United States were the sources of the convalescent and acute COVID-19 samples.

Original data processing: Quantification of nucleated cells was approximated via reference gene primer amplification. Assay: immunoSEQ multiplex PCR; the TCRdb copy retains only in-frame clones and omits some. V and J calls plus clone size are reproduced from that table; the DNA served to infer D and trimming. The profile shows hundreds of thousands of clones, roughly 84% of them singletons. Participants, roughly 18 to 100 years old, spanned 24 US areas. Clinical histories supplied by participants themselves formed the basis of cohort assignment. Trimming left V 1 base short and J 5 bases short, with 6 bases between. Germline-derived CDR1 and CDR2 are LGHDT and YNNKEL (reference sequence). CDR3 length: 13 residues.

Source material: PBMCs or T cells enriched from blood (not recorded which). V is TRBV3-1 (or the pseudogene TRBV3-2) and J is TRBJ1-5; D is unresolved. The receptor was isolated from a woman aged 35 to 49 who had recovered from COVID-19. CDR3 sequence reads: CASSQGEDQPQHF. DNA for the CDR3: TGTGCCAGCAGCCAAGGCGAGGATCAGCCCCAGCATTTT.